This TCR beta chain was identified during a study of blood T cell repertoires in COVID-19. About the research overall: There were acute and convalescent COVID-19 samples, and they came from the United States, Italy and Spain.

CDR3 size: 15 residues. Germline CDR1 reads SGHTS; CDR2 reads YDEGEE. Trimming stripped 0 bases from V and 6 bases from J, with 13 bases between. Sequenced by immunoSEQ multiplex PCR; TCRdb stores in-frame clones only, minus some. This table has under 400,000 clones, approximately 90% appearing once. The material sequenced was peripheral blood. The receptor comes from a woman in her twenties or thirties with COVID-19, enrolled during active disease. This chain links TRBV5-8 with TRBJ1-5; D gene uncertain. CDR3 amino acids: CASSLDFEDGQPQHF. The CDR3 region has the DNA TGTGCCAGCAGCTTGGACTTTGAGGATGGTCAGCCCCAGCATTTT.